Below, 11 T cell receptor beta chains from the same sample are listed, as sequenced in a study of cytomegalovirus exposure and HLA in healthy donors. Amplification used 60 Vbeta primers and 13 Jbeta primers. The table came from immunoSEQ multiplex PCR; TCRdb's copy has only in-frame clones and leaves some out. The data show 90,000 to 120,000 clones, around three quarters seen once. The sample comprised PBMCs. The receptors were gathered from a female donor in good health and CMV-seropositive.

This chain joins TRBV2 and TRBJ1-4; D not resolved. V was clipped by 7 bases and J by 0 bases, with 12 bases between them. The CDR3 consists of 15 residues. Germline V gene lookup returns CDR1 SNHLY and CDR2 FYNNEI. As DNA, the CDR3 is TGTGCCAGCACGGGAGGGTTCGCAACTAATGAAAAACTGTTTTTT. Protein: CASTGGFATNEKLFF. Together with reference TRBV2 and TRBJ1-4, the CDR3 gives the full variable domain: EPEVTQTPSHQVTQMGQEVILRCVPISNHLYFYWYRQILGQKVEFLVSFYNNEISEKSEIFDDQFSVERPDGSNFTLKIRSTKLEDSAMYFCASTGGFATNEKLFFGSGTQLSVL.

The V gene is TRBV10-1, the J gene TRBJ2-7, with TRBD2 as a possible D gene (5 bases). Trimming took off 3 bases at V and 7 bases at J, with 16 bases between the two ends. This CDR3 spans 14 amino acids. The V gene's germline CDR1 is WNHNN and CDR2 SYGVQD (reference sequence). CDR3 region: CASSERGNLREQYF. DNA of the CDR3: TGCGCCAGCAGTGAACGAGGGAACCTACGGGAGCAGTACTTC.

This clone turned up a few times. This chain uses TRBV27 with TRBJ2-7; 10 nucleotides match TRBD1. Germline CDR1 is MNHEY and CDR2 is SMNVEV (reference sequence). The trim removed 2 bases at V and 6 bases at J, leaving 7 bases unmatched. This CDR3 comprises 15 residues. The CDR3 here is CASSLLGQGRSEQYF. In DNA, the CDR3 is TGTGCCAGCAGTTTACTGGGACAGGGGCGGAGCGAGCAGTACTTC.

This sequence joins TRBV30 and TRBJ1-1; TRBD1 is a possible D gene (6 bases). Trimming removed 7 bases at V and 0 bases at J, with 15 bases between. The CDR3 contains 14 residues. CDR1 GTSNPN and CDR2 SVGIG come from the germline V gene (reference sequence). The CDR3 region has the DNA TGTGCCTACAACCGGGACAACTTGAACACTGAAGCTTTCTTT. Its translation is CAYNRDNLNTEAFF. The full variable domain, completed using reference TRBV30 and TRBJ1-1, is SQTIHQWPATLVQPVGSPLSLECTVEGTSNPNLYWYRQAAGRGLQLLFYSVGIGQISSEVPQNLSASRPQDRQFILSSKKLLLSDSGFYLCAYNRDNLNTEAFFGQGTRLTVV.

The V call is TRBV19, the J call TRBJ1-2; 9 nucleotides agree with TRBD1. This CDR3 region has 15 residues. CDR1 LNHDA and CDR2 SQIVND come from the germline V gene (reference sequence). V shed 3 bases, J shed 8 bases, and the junction held 10 bases outside the gene matches. In DNA, the CDR3 is TGTGCCAGTAGTATCTCGGGACAGGGTTTGCAGGGCTACACCTTC. This encodes CASSISGQGLQGYTF.

This clone was picked up a small number of times. The chain links TRBV7-9 to TRBJ2-1, with 10 bases fitting TRBD1. CDR3 length equals 15 residues. From germline, CDR1 is SEHNR and CDR2 FQNEAQ (reference sequence). Unmatched junction bases numbered 13, after V lost 2 bases and J lost 15 bases. The CDR3: CASSLSGTGEGVRFF. As DNA, the CDR3 is TGTGCCAGCAGCTTATCCGGGACAGGGGAGGGGGTTCGGTTCTTC.

The chain uses TRBV5-5 and TRBJ1-1; a weak D match, TRBD1 (5 bases). The germline V gene has CDR1 SGHKS and CDR2 YYEKEE (reference sequence). The CDR3 is 15 residues long. Trimming took 4 bases from V and 0 from J, leaving 13 bases between them. The CDR3 spells CASSALDNLNTEAFF. In nucleotides, the CDR3 is TGTGCCAGCAGCGCGCTGGACAACCTGAACACTGAAGCTTTCTTT.

This clone was found a few times. V gene TRBV20-1 combines with J gene TRBJ1-1, with 7 bases fitting TRBD1. Germline V gives CDR1 DFQATT, CDR2 SNEGSKA (reference sequence). With V trimmed by 7 bases and J by 9 bases, 8 bases remained unmatched. This CDR3 region has 11 residues. The CDR3 sequence is CSGPGQRKAFF. CDR3 coding DNA: TGCAGTGGGCCGGGACAGAGAAAAGCTTTCTTT.

The chain carries TRBV2 and TRBJ1-2, with D perhaps TRBD1 (6 bases). This CDR3 spans 11 amino acids. Germline V gene data show CDR1 as SNHLY and CDR2 as FYNNEI. The V end lost 6 bases, the J end lost 4 bases, and 6 bases lay between the germline ends. The CDR3 here is CASRGGYGYTF. DNA for the CDR3: TGTGCCAGCAGAGGGGGCTATGGCTACACCTTC.

This chain joins TRBV5-1 and TRBJ1-2, with a possible D match to TRBD1 (6 bases). This CDR3 is 14 amino acids long. Germline V lookup: CDR1 SGHRS, CDR2 YFSETQ. V was clipped by 4 bases and J by 2 bases, with 12 bases between them. The CDR3 bases are TGCGCCAGCAGCCCCAAGGGGGGGAACTATGGCTACACCTTC. Translated, it gives CASSPKGGNYGYTF. Drawing the rest from reference TRBV5-1 and TRBJ1-2, the complete variable domain is KAGVTQTPRYLIKTRGQQVTLSCSPISGHRSVSWYQQTPGQGLQFLFEYFSETQRNKGNFPGRFSGRQFSNSRSEMNVSTLELGDSALYLCASSPKGGNYGYTFGSGTRLTVV.

The V call is TRBV7-2, the J call TRBJ1-2; D unresolved. This CDR3 spans 14 amino acids. Germline V gene data show CDR1 as SGHTA and CDR2 as FQGNSA. The ends were cut back, 3 bases at V and 0 bases at J, with 8 bases in the middle. CDR3 nucleotides: TGTGCCAGCAGCTTTGGCGGGACTAACTATGGCTACACCTTC. This codes for CASSFGGTNYGYTF.